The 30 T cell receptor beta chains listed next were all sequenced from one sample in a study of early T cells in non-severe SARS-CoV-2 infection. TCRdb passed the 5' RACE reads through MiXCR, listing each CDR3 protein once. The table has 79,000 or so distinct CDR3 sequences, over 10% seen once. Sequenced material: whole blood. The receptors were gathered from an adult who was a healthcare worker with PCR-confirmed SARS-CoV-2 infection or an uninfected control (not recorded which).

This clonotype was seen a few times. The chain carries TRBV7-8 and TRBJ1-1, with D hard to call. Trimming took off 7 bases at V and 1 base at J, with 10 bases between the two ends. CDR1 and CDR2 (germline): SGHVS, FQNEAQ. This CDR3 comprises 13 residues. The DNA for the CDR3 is TGTGCCAGCAAAGCCCTGAGGAACACTGAAGCTTTCTTT. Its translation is CASKALRNTEAFF. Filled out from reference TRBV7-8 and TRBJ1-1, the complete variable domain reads GAGVSQSPRYKVAKRGQDVALRCDPISGHVSLFWYQQALGQGPEFLTYFQNEAQLDKSGLPSDRFFAERPEGSVSTLKIQRTQQEDSAVYLCASKALRNTEAFFGQGTRLTVV.

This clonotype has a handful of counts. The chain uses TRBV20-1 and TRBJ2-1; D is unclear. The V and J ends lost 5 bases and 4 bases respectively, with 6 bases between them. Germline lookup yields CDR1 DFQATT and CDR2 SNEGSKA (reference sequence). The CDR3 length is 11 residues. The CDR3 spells CSAETYNEQFF. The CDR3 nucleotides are TGCAGTGCTGAGACGTACAATGAGCAGTTCTTC.

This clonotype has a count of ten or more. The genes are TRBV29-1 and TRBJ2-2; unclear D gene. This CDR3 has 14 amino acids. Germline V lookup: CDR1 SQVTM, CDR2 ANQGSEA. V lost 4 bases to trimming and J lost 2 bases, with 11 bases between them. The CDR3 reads CSVVEPTNTGELFF. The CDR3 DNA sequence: TGCAGCGTTGTCGAGCCAACCAACACCGGGGAGCTGTTTTTT.

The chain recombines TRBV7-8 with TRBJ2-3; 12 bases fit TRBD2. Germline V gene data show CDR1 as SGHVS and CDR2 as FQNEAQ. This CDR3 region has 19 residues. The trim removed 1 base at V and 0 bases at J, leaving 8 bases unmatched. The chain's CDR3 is CASSLGLAGVEFSTDTQYF. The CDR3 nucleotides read TGTGCCAGCAGCTTAGGACTAGCGGGAGTAGAGTTTAGCACAGATACGCAGTATTTT. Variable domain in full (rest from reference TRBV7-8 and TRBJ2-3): GAGVSQSPRYKVAKRGQDVALRCDPISGHVSLFWYQQALGQGPEFLTYFQNEAQLDKSGLPSDRFFAERPEGSVSTLKIQRTQQEDSAVYLCASSLGLAGVEFSTDTQYFGPGTRLTVL.

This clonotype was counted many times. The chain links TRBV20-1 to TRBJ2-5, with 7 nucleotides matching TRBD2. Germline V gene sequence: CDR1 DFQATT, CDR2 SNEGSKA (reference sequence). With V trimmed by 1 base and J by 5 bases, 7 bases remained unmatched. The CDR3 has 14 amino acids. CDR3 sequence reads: CSARGSGELETQYF. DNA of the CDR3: TGCAGTGCTAGAGGGAGCGGGGAGCTTGAGACCCAGTACTTC.

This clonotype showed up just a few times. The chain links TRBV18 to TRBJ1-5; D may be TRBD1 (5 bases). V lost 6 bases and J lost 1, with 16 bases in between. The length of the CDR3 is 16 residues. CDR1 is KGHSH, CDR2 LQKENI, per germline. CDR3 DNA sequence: TGTGCCAGCTCCCCCCTGGGGGTGGGGAGCAATCAGCCCCAGCATTTT. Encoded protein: CASSPLGVGSNQPQHF.

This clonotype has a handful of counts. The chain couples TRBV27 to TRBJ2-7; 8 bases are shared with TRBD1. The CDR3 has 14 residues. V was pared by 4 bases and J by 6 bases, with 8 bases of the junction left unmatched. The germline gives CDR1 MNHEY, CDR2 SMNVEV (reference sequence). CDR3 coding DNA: TGTGCCAGCAGTTACCTGGGGACAGGCTTCGAGCAGTACTTC. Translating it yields CASSYLGTGFEQYF.

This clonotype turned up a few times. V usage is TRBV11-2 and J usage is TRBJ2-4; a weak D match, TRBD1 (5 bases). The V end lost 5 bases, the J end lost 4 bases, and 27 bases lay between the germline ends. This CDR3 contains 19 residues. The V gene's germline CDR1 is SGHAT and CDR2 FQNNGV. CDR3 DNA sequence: TGTGCCAGCAGCCCCCGGATGCCCCGCAGGAAGGGGCAAAAAAACATTCAGTACTTC. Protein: CASSPRMPRRKGQKNIQYF.

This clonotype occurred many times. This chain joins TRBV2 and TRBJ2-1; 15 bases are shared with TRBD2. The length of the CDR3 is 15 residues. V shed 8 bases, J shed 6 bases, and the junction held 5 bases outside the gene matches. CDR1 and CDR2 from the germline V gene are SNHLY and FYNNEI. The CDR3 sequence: CASGLAGGPVNEQFF. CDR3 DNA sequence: TGTGCCAGCGGACTAGCGGGAGGGCCGGTCAATGAGCAGTTCTTC.

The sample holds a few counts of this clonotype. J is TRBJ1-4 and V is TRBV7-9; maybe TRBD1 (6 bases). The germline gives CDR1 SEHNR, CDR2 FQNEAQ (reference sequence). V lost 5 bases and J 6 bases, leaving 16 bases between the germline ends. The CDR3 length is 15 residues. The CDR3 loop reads CASSLGTGKDEKLFF. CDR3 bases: TGTGCCAGCAGCCTTGGTACAGGGAAGGATGAAAAACTGTTTTTT.

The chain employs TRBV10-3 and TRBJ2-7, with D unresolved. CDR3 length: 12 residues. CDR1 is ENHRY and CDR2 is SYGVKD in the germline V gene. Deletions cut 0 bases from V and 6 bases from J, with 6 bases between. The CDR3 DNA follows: TGTGCCATCAGTGAGTCACGAGGCGAGCAGTACTTC. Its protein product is CAISESRGEQYF.

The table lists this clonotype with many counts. The CDR3 region has the DNA TGTGCCAGCAGTGACGGAAGCGGGAGTAGCGATGAGCAGTTCTTC. This translates into CASSDGSGSSDEQFF. The V call is TRBV6-4, the J call TRBJ2-1; 8 bases align to TRBD2. The CDR3 consists of 15 residues. The germline V gene encodes CDR1 MRHNA and CDR2 SNTAGT. V trimming: 2 bases; J trimming: 8 bases; junction bases outside the gene matches: 8.

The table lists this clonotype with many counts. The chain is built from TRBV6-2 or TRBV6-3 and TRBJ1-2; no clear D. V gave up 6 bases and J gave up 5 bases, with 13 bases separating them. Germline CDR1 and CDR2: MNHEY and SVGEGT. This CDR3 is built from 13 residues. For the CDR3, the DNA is TGTGCCAGCAGATTAGACGGCGATTATGGCTACACCTTC. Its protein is CASRLDGDYGYTF.

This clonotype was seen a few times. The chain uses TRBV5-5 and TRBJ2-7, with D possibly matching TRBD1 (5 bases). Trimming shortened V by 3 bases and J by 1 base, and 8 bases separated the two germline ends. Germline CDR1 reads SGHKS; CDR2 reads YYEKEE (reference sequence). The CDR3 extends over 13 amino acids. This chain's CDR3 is CASSSTGSYEQYF. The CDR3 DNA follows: TGTGCCAGCAGCTCCACAGGTTCCTACGAGCAGTACTTC. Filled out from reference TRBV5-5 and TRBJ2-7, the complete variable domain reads DAGVTQSPTHLIKTRGQQVTLRCSPISGHKSVSWYQQVLGQGPQFIFQYYEKEERGRGNFPDRFSARQFPNYSSELNVNALLLGDSALYLCASSSTGSYEQYFGPGTRLTVT.

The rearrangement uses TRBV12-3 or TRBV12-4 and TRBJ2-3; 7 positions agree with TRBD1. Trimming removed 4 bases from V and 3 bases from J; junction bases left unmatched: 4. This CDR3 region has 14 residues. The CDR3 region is CASSSTGETDTQYF. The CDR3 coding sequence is TGTGCCAGCAGTTCAACAGGGGAAACAGATACGCAGTATTTT.

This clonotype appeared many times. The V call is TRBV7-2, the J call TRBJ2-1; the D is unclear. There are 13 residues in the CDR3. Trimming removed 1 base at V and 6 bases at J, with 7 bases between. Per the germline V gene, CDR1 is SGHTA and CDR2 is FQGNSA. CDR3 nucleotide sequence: TGTGCCAGCAGCTTAGGACCGACCAATGAGCAGTTCTTC. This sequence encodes CASSLGPTNEQFF.

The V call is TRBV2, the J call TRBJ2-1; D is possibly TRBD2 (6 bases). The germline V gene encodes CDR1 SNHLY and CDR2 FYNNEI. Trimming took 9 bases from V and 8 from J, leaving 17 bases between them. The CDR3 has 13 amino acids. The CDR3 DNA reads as TGTGCCAGATCCGGGACTTTGGGCGATGAGCAGTTCTTC. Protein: CARSGTLGDEQFF. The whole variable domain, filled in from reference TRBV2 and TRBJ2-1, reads EPEVTQTPSHQVTQMGQEVILRCVPISNHLYFYWYRQILGQKVEFLVSFYNNEISEKSEIFDDQFSVERPDGSNFTLKIRSTKLEDSAMYFCARSGTLGDEQFFGPGTRLTVL.

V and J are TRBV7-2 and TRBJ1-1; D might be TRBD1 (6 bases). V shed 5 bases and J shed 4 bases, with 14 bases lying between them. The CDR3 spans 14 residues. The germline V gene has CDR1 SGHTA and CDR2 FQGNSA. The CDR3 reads CASSLTGMVTEAFF. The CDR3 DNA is TGTGCCAGCAGCCTAACAGGGATGGTCACTGAAGCTTTCTTT.

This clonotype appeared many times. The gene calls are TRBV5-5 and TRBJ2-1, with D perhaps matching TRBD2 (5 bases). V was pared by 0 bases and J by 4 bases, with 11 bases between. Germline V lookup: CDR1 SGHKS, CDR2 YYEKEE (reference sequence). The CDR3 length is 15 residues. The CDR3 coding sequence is TGTGCCAGCAGCTTGGGAGCGGAACCTTACAATGAGCAGTTCTTC. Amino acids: CASSLGAEPYNEQFF.

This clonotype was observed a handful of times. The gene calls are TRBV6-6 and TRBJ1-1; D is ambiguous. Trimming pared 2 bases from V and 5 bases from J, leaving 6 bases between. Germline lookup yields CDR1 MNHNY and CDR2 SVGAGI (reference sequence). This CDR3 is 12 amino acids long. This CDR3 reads CASSYGVTEAFF. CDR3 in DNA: TGTGCCAGCAGTTACGGGGTGACTGAAGCTTTCTTT.

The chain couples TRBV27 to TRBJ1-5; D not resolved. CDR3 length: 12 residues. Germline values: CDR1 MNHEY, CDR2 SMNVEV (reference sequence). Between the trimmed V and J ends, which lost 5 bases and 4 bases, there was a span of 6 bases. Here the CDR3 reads CASSPVNQPQHF. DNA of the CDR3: TGTGCCAGCAGTCCGGTAAATCAGCCCCAGCATTTT.

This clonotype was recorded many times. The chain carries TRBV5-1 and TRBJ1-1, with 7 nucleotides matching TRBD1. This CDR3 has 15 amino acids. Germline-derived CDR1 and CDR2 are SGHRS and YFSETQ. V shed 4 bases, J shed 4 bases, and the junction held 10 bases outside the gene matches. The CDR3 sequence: CASSQPKTGSTEAFF. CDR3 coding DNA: TGCGCCAGCAGCCAACCGAAGACAGGGTCCACTGAAGCTTTCTTT. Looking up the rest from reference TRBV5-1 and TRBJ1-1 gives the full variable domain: KAGVTQTPRYLIKTRGQQVTLSCSPISGHRSVSWYQQTPGQGLQFLFEYFSETQRNKGNFPGRFSGRQFSNSRSEMNVSTLELGDSALYLCASSQPKTGSTEAFFGQGTRLTVV.

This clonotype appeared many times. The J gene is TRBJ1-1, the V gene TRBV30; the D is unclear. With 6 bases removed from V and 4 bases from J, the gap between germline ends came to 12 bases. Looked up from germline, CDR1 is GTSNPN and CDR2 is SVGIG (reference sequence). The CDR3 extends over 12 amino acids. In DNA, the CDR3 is TGTGCCTGTGTGTTGGAGGTCACTGAAGCTTTCTTT. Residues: CACVLEVTEAFF.

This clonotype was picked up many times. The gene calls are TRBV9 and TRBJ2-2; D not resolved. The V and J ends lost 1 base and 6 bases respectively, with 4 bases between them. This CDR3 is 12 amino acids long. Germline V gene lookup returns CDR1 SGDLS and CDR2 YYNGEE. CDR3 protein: CASSVLPGELFF. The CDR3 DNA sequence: TGTGCCAGCAGCGTACTTCCCGGGGAGCTGTTTTTT.

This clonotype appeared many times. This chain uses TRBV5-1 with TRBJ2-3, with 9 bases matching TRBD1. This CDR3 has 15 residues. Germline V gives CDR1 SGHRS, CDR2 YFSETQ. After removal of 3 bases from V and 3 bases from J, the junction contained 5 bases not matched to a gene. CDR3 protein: CASSSGQGVTDTQYF. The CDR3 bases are TGCGCCAGCAGCTCGGGACAGGGTGTGACAGATACGCAGTATTTT.

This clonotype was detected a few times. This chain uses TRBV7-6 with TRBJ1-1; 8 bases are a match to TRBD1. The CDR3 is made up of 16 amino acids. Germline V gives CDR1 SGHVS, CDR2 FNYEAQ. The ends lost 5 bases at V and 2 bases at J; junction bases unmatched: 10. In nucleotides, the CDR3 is TGTGCCAGCAGCCCCGGACAGGGCGGTGGAAACACTGAAGCTTTCTTT. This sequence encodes CASSPGQGGGNTEAFF. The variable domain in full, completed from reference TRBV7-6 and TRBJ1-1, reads GAGVSQSPRYKVTKRGQDVALRCDPISGHVSLYWYRQALGQGPEFLTYFNYEAQQDKSGLPNDRFSAERPEGSISTLTIQRTEQRDSAMYRCASSPGQGGGNTEAFFGQGTRLTVV.

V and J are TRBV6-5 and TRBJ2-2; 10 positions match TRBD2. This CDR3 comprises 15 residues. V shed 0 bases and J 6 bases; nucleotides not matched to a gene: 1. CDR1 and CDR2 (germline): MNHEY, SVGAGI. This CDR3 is CASSYSAGGPGELFF. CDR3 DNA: TGTGCCAGCAGTTACTCAGCGGGAGGGCCCGGGGAGCTGTTTTTT.

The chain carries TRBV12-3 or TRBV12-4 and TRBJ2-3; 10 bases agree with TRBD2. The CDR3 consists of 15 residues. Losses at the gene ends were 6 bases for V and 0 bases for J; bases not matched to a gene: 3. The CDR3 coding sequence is TGTGCCAGCAGCCTAGCGGGAGCTAGCACAGATACGCAGTATTTT. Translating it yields CASSLAGASTDTQYF.

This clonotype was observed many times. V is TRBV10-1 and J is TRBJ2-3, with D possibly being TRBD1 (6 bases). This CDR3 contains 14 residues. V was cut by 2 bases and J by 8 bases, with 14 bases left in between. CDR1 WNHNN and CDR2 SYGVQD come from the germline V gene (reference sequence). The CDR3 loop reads CASSEATPQGTQYF. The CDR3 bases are TGCGCCAGCAGTGAGGCGACTCCACAGGGTACGCAGTATTTT.

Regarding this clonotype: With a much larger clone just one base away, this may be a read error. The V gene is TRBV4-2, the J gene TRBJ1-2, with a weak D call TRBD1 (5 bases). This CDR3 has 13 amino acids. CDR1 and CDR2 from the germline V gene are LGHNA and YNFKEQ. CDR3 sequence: CANSSQGNYGYTF. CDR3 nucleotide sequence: TGTGCCAACAGCTCGCAGGGAAACTATGGCTACACCTTC.